This record looks at one T cell receptor (beta chain) sequence and its context. In its sample, this clonotype was seen a few times. Its binding antigen is unknown. The record has no base qualities; no much larger clone is one base away. This record comes from a study of post-analysis software for immune sequencing data (dated by TCRdb to about 2015). About the investigation overall: Recorded disease courses included relapsing-remitting, secondary progressive and progressive-relapsing multiple sclerosis, with some patients lacking subtype annotation. The patient repertoires were set against about 10 previously published healthy control repertoires from donors whose ages ranged from roughly 6 to 27 years. A subset of samples was prepared in parallel using single-end sample barcoding, then pooled and co-amplified after Illumina adapter ligation.

The CDR3 runs 15 amino acids, cysteine and phenylalanine included. Only CDR3 DNA remains: 45 bases, in frame from the first base. Here is what the overall study found, with its caveats: The control group was slightly older than the multiple sclerosis patient group. Multiple sclerosis patients had significantly lower normalized Chao1 diversity than controls, a result that suggests substantial peripheral T-cell clonal expansion. Roughly 5 TRBV segments, including TRBV5-6, TRBV5-1 and TRBV20-1, were significantly more frequent in patients than controls. Strong co-clustering of samples prepared in the same batch was shown by direct clustering with F measure, prompting a batch-effect correction.

The library was built by means of PCR. The instrument was an Illumina HiSeq 2500. To reduce PCR and sequencing biases, unique molecular identifiers were incorporated into the TCR beta cDNA libraries. Every 1 to 10 million input T cells yielded about 500,000 cDNA molecules, meaning each molecule approximated one T cell. The patient libraries were prepared and sequenced using the same protocol as the earlier healthy control dataset. Within a given batch, samples were prepared together, multiplexed and sequenced on the same HiSeq lane. The study's own analysis went as follows. MIGEC was used to process the raw barcoded reads, and molecular identifier groups with only a single read were discarded before consensus assembly and CDR3 extraction. VDJtools was used for post-analysis of the clonotype tables, and diversity was normalized by down-sampling every dataset to the size of the smallest sample. Repertoire overlap clustering matched CDR3 amino acid but not nucleotide sequences to correct batch-related cross-sample contamination. The raw public data were reprocessed by TCRdb itself: fastp quality trimming at Q25, MiXCR clonotype calling, in-frame beta chains only. When rows share a CDR3 protein, they turn into one entry using the most common DNA and genes. None of the V and J calls come from the authors' own analysis; TCRdb made them. In all, the sample holds more than 450,000 distinct CDR3 sequences, and around 44% of those were seen once. The biggest ten clones account for roughly 1.7% of the sample.

To demonstrate the VDJtools post-analysis software, the study profiled TCR beta repertoires from the peripheral blood of 10 to 15 young patients with multiple sclerosis. The multiple sclerosis patients were children and adolescents between roughly 6 and 15 years of age. The chain couples TRBV12-3 or TRBV12-4 to TRBJ2-4, with 9 bases matching TRBD1. The J call may be mistaken, given a closer DNA end match to TRBJ2-7. The clonotype comes from a girl between 10 and 17 years old with multiple sclerosis. The specimen was blood. The CDR3 region reads CASTGGDRGVYEQYF. In nucleotides, the sequence is TGTGCCAGCACTGGGGGCGACAGGGGGGTATACGAGCAGTACTTC.